Listed below are T cell receptor beta chains from one sample, sequenced in a study of neurological immune-mediated disorders. TCRdb re-derived calls from the 5' RACE reads in MiXCR, one entry per CDR3 protein. The data hold about 28,000 distinct CDR3 sequences, with under 7% observed a single time. Sequencing input: PBMCs. The receptors originated from a woman in her 50s in good health. Both conserved end residues are part of each CDR3. Each record gives: V gene, J gene, D gene, clone size, CDR3 DNA, CDR3 protein. A D gene is named only where the DNA matches it firmly. Clone size is shown for a subset of rows, as once, few, many or a class of expanded clone.

v_call: TRBV20-1
j_call: TRBJ1-5
d_call: NA
clone_size: few
cdr3_nt: TGCAGTGCACTGGGGGGAAATCAGCCCCAGCATTTT
cdr3_aa: CSALGGNQPQHF

v_call: TRBV7-2
j_call: TRBJ1-4
d_call: NA
clone_size: many
cdr3_nt: TGTGCCAGCAGCCCCCCCCCGGGTGAAAAACTGTTTTTT
cdr3_aa: CASSPPPGEKLFF

v_call: TRBV5-6
j_call: TRBJ2-7
d_call: NA
clone_size: many
cdr3_nt: TGTGCCAGCAGCTTAGGGTCCCCCTCCTACGAGCAGTACTTC
cdr3_aa: CASSLGSPSYEQYF

v_call: TRBV5-1
j_call: TRBJ2-7
d_call: NA
clone_size: many
cdr3_nt: TGCGCCAGCAGCTTGGCCTCATTCTCCTACGAGCAGTACTTC
cdr3_aa: CASSLASFSYEQYF

v_call: TRBV20-1
j_call: TRBJ1-1
d_call: NA
clone_size: many
cdr3_nt: TGCAGTGGGGGACGGGGGAACACTGAAGCTTTCTTT
cdr3_aa: CSGGRGNTEAFF

v_call: TRBV24-1
j_call: TRBJ2-2
d_call: NA
clone_size: NA
cdr3_nt: TGTGCCACCAGTGATCGTGACTTCGGGGCGAACACCGGGGAGCTGTTTTTT
cdr3_aa: CATSDRDFGANTGELFF

v_call: TRBV27
j_call: TRBJ2-2
d_call: NA
clone_size: many
cdr3_nt: TGTGCCAGCAGTTCTAGCGTGAACACCGGGGAGCTGTTTTTT
cdr3_aa: CASSSSVNTGELFF

v_call: TRBV20-1
j_call: TRBJ2-7
d_call: NA
clone_size: NA
cdr3_nt: TGCAGTTCTAGAGAGCGGGACAGCTACGAGCAGTACTTC
cdr3_aa: CSSRERDSYEQYF

v_call: TRBV18
j_call: TRBJ1-1
d_call: NA
clone_size: many
cdr3_nt: TGTGCCAGCTCACCGAACACGAACACTGAAGCTTTCTTT
cdr3_aa: CASSPNTNTEAFF

v_call: TRBV5-1
j_call: TRBJ1-1
d_call: NA
clone_size: many
cdr3_nt: TGCGCCAGCAGCTTGCCGGGACGGACGAACACTGAAGCTTTCTTT
cdr3_aa: CASSLPGRTNTEAFF

v_call: TRBV12-3/TRBV12-4
j_call: TRBJ1-4
d_call: NA
clone_size: medium-sized
cdr3_nt: TGTGCCAGCAGTTTATCAGGGGTTAGTGAAAAACTGTTTTTT
cdr3_aa: CASSLSGVSEKLFF

v_call: TRBV9
j_call: TRBJ2-2
d_call: NA
clone_size: many
cdr3_nt: TGTGCCTCGGACTCATGGGGCGGCGGGGAGCTGTTTTTT
cdr3_aa: CASDSWGGGELFF

v_call: TRBV24-1
j_call: TRBJ2-3
d_call: TRBD2
clone_size: many
cdr3_nt: TGTGCCACCAGCTCACTAGCGGGAGGGCCAAGAGATACGCAGTATTTT
cdr3_aa: CATSSLAGGPRDTQYF

v_call: TRBV20-1
j_call: TRBJ2-1
d_call: TRBD2
clone_size: many
cdr3_nt: TGCAGTGCTAGTCTGGCGGGAGGCAGTTCACGGCAGTTCTTC
cdr3_aa: CSASLAGGSSRQFF

v_call: TRBV7-9
j_call: TRBJ2-2
d_call: TRBD1
clone_size: many
cdr3_nt: TGTGCCAGCAGCCCGCGACAGGGCCAGCCCGGGGAGCTGTTTTTT
cdr3_aa: CASSPRQGQPGELFF

v_call: TRBV20-1
j_call: TRBJ2-1
d_call: NA
clone_size: many
cdr3_nt: TGCAGTGCTGAAAGGATGCTTACAAATCAGGGGACCTTCAATGAGCAGTTCTTC
cdr3_aa: CSAERMLTNQGTFNEQFF

v_call: TRBV2
j_call: TRBJ2-4
d_call: TRBD1
clone_size: many
cdr3_nt: TGTGCCAGCATCGAACTCCCGGGACAGGGGCCCAAAAACATTCAGTACTTC
cdr3_aa: CASIELPGQGPKNIQYF

v_call: TRBV7-2
j_call: TRBJ2-4
d_call: TRBD2
clone_size: many
cdr3_nt: TGTGCCAGCAGCCGAAGCTCGGCTAGCGGGGGGGTACAGTACTTC
cdr3_aa: CASSRSSASGGVQYF

v_call: TRBV4-3
j_call: TRBJ1-5
d_call: NA
clone_size: many
cdr3_nt: TGCGCCAGCAGCCAAGCGATCGGGAGGGGGGGGCATCAGCCCCAGCATTTT
cdr3_aa: CASSQAIGRGGHQPQHF

v_call: TRBV20-1
j_call: TRBJ2-7
d_call: NA
clone_size: many
cdr3_nt: TGCAGTGCCTGGGATTTCGAGGGCTCCTACGAGCAGTACTTC
cdr3_aa: CSAWDFEGSYEQYF

v_call: TRBV10-3
j_call: TRBJ1-6
d_call: NA
clone_size: many
cdr3_nt: TGTGCCACCCGGGGAGGAAGCTCCTATAATTCACCCCTCCACTTT
cdr3_aa: CATRGGSSYNSPLHF

v_call: TRBV10-2
j_call: TRBJ2-5
d_call: TRBD2
clone_size: many
cdr3_nt: TGCGCCACCGCGGGAGGGCCTTGGGAGACCCAGTACTTC
cdr3_aa: CATAGGPWETQYF

v_call: TRBV7-8
j_call: TRBJ2-2
d_call: TRBD1
clone_size: many
cdr3_nt: TGTGCCAGCAGCTTAGTACAGGGGTTAACCGGGGAGCTGTTTTTT
cdr3_aa: CASSLVQGLTGELFF

v_call: TRBV29-1
j_call: TRBJ2-1
d_call: NA
clone_size: many
cdr3_nt: TGCAGCGTTGTGGAGAAAACTTACAATGAGCAGTTCTTC
cdr3_aa: CSVVEKTYNEQFF

v_call: TRBV5-1
j_call: TRBJ2-3
d_call: TRBD2
clone_size: many
cdr3_nt: TGCGCCAGCAGCTTGGGACCGGGGGGGCCCGCAGATACGCAGTATTTT
cdr3_aa: CASSLGPGGPADTQYF

v_call: TRBV20-1
j_call: TRBJ1-2
d_call: TRBD1
clone_size: many
cdr3_nt: TGCAGTGCTAGTGTGGGACAGGATATAGGAGGCTACACCTTC
cdr3_aa: CSASVGQDIGGYTF

v_call: TRBV6-5
j_call: TRBJ2-3
d_call: NA
clone_size: medium-sized
cdr3_nt: TGTGCCAGCAGTGGCGGGTTCTCGGCAGATACGCAGTATTTT
cdr3_aa: CASSGGFSADTQYF

v_call: TRBV20-1
j_call: TRBJ2-5
d_call: TRBD2
clone_size: many
cdr3_nt: TGCAGTGAGGCGGGGGGGCCGGGAGAGACCCAGTACTTC
cdr3_aa: CSEAGGPGETQYF

v_call: TRBV28
j_call: TRBJ1-2
d_call: NA
clone_size: many
cdr3_nt: TGTGCCAGCAGCGTACCGGACGGTCTTAGTTATGGCTACACCTTC
cdr3_aa: CASSVPDGLSYGYTF

v_call: TRBV29-1
j_call: TRBJ2-3
d_call: NA
clone_size: few
cdr3_nt: TGCAGCGCCTGGGACGTATCTAGCACAGATACGCAGTATTTT
cdr3_aa: CSAWDVSSTDTQYF

v_call: TRBV3-1
j_call: TRBJ2-1
d_call: NA
clone_size: many
cdr3_nt: TGTGCCAGCAGCTACCAAGACAGATCCTCCTACAATGAGCAGTTCTTC
cdr3_aa: CASSYQDRSSYNEQFF

v_call: TRBV15
j_call: TRBJ1-2
d_call: TRBD1
clone_size: NA
cdr3_nt: TGTGCCACCAGCAGCCTTGGGGACAGGGGGCCGTACTATGGCTACACCTTC
cdr3_aa: CATSSLGDRGPYYGYTF

v_call: TRBV20-1
j_call: TRBJ2-7
d_call: NA
clone_size: many
cdr3_nt: TGCAGTGCTAGTTTACGGGCCGCCTACGAGCAGTACTTC
cdr3_aa: CSASLRAAYEQYF

v_call: TRBV7-3
j_call: TRBJ2-1
d_call: NA
clone_size: many
cdr3_nt: TGTGCCAGCAGCCCCGACAGGCTGGGCAATGAGCAGTTCTTC
cdr3_aa: CASSPDRLGNEQFF

v_call: TRBV5-1
j_call: TRBJ2-3
d_call: TRBD1
clone_size: many
cdr3_nt: TGCGCCAGCAGCCCAAGAGCGACAGGGAACGCAGATACGCAGTATTTT
cdr3_aa: CASSPRATGNADTQYF

v_call: TRBV14
j_call: TRBJ2-7
d_call: TRBD1
clone_size: many
cdr3_nt: TGTGCCAGCAGCCAAGCTAGGGACAGGCACTACGAGCAGTACTTC
cdr3_aa: CASSQARDRHYEQYF

v_call: TRBV20-1
j_call: TRBJ2-3
d_call: NA
clone_size: many
cdr3_nt: TGCAGTGCTAGAGTCAGGGGTGCAGATACGCAGTATTTT
cdr3_aa: CSARVRGADTQYF

v_call: TRBV29-1
j_call: TRBJ2-1
d_call: NA
clone_size: many
cdr3_nt: TGCAGCGGGAAAAGGGGGAGAGAGCAGTTCTTC
cdr3_aa: CSGKRGREQFF

v_call: TRBV20-1
j_call: TRBJ1-1
d_call: TRBD1
clone_size: many
cdr3_nt: TGCAGTGCTAGAGGGAGTTACAGGGGTAACACTGAAGCTTTCTTT
cdr3_aa: CSARGSYRGNTEAFF

v_call: TRBV29-1
j_call: TRBJ2-1
d_call: TRBD2
clone_size: many
cdr3_nt: TGCAGCGTTCATAATAGCGGGGGGTACAATGAGCAGTTCTTC
cdr3_aa: CSVHNSGGYNEQFF

v_call: TRBV2
j_call: TRBJ2-1
d_call: TRBD1
clone_size: many
cdr3_nt: TGTGCCAGCAGGGCGGACAGGCTCCGGCATGAGCAGTTCTTC
cdr3_aa: CASRADRLRHEQFF

v_call: TRBV7-2
j_call: TRBJ2-2
d_call: TRBD1
clone_size: many
cdr3_nt: TGTGCCAGCAGCTTGGGACAGAGAACCGGGGAGCTGTTTTTT
cdr3_aa: CASSLGQRTGELFF

v_call: TRBV20-1
j_call: TRBJ2-7
d_call: NA
clone_size: many
cdr3_nt: TGCAGTGCTAGAGATACAGGGAATCTCTCCTACGAGCAGTACTTC
cdr3_aa: CSARDTGNLSYEQYF

v_call: TRBV7-6
j_call: TRBJ2-1
d_call: TRBD1
clone_size: medium-sized
cdr3_nt: TGTGCCAGCAGTTACAGGGACAGGGGGTCCTACAATGAGCAGTTCTTC
cdr3_aa: CASSYRDRGSYNEQFF

v_call: TRBV29-1
j_call: TRBJ1-2
d_call: TRBD1
clone_size: many
cdr3_nt: TGCAGCGTTGAAAAAAGGGACAGGGAGTTTTTC
cdr3_aa: CSVEKRDREFF

v_call: TRBV6-2/TRBV6-3
j_call: TRBJ2-5
d_call: NA
clone_size: few
cdr3_nt: TGTGCCAGCAGTTCCCCGGGCGTTTTGAAAAAAGAGACCCAGTACTTC
cdr3_aa: CASSSPGVLKKETQYF